These T cell receptor beta chains were read from a single sample in a study of blood T cell repertoires in COVID-19. Sequencing used immunoSEQ multiplex PCR; TCRdb keeps in-frame clones, though not all of them. Altogether approximately 190,000 clones are present, just under 85% being singletons, with the ten largest covering about 6.9%. The specimen sequenced was peripheral blood. The receptors here all came from a human donor with acute or convalescent COVID-19. The donor label of this sample is uncertain. Each CDR3 is given with its conserved first and last residue. A D gene is named only where the DNA matches it firmly. Clone size appears in some rows only: once, few, many, or a class for an expanded clone.

CDR3 DNA,CDR3 protein,clone size,J gene,CDR3 length,V gene,D gene
TGTGCCAGCTCTCAAACGGGTGGCACAGATACGCAGTATTTT,CASSQTGGTDTQYF,few,TRBJ2-3,14,TRBV18,NA
TGTGCCAGCAGTGAACTGAGGATGGGCTACACCTTC,CASSELRMGYTF,NA,TRBJ1-2,12,TRBV6-1,NA
TGTGCCAGCAACAAGGACAGTAACACCGGGGAGCTGTTTTTT,CASNKDSNTGELFF,once,TRBJ2-2,14,TRBV7-9,NA
TGTGCCAGCAGCTTAAACCGAGGCAATGAGCAGTTCTTC,CASSLNRGNEQFF,once,TRBJ2-1,13,TRBV7-3,NA
TGTGCCAGCAGTTTAGCAAGCGGGAGGGCCTATCCCTACGAGCAGTACTTC,CASSLASGRAYPYEQYF,NA,TRBJ2-7,17,TRBV28,TRBD2
TGTGCCAGCAGCTTAGTTTACCCTAGGGACACTAGTCGCGAGCAGTACTTC,CASSLVYPRDTSREQYF,once,TRBJ2-7,17,TRBV7-9,NA
TGTGCCAGCAGCTTATTTCCTATAGCGGCATCCTCGAACACCGGGGAGCTGTTTTTT,CASSLFPIAASSNTGELFF,NA,TRBJ2-2,19,TRBV7-7,NA
TGTGCCAGCTCACCCCGGGACAGAAACGAGCAGTACTTC,CASSPRDRNEQYF,NA,TRBJ2-7,13,TRBV18,TRBD1
TGCGCCAGCAGCCGAAACAGGGAAGGGACATACGAGCAGTACTTC,CASSRNREGTYEQYF,few,TRBJ2-7,15,TRBV4-1,NA
TGCGCCAGCAGCCCCCTGGGCATGTGGATGAGCAATGAGCAGTTCTTC,CASSPLGMWMSNEQFF,NA,TRBJ2-1,16,TRBV4-1,NA
TGTGCCACTTCTAGCAGGTCCTACAATGAGCAGTTCTTC,CATSSRSYNEQFF,NA,TRBJ2-1,13,TRBV2,NA
TGTGCCAGCAGTTTTGTGGGGGCCGAGACCCAGTACTTC,CASSFVGAETQYF,NA,TRBJ2-5,13,TRBV27,NA
TGTGCCAGCAGCTTATCAGGGGATAATGAGCAGTTCTTC,CASSLSGDNEQFF,NA,TRBJ2-1,13,TRBV7-9,NA
TGTGCCTGGAGTGCCTCGGGGGACAGGGCGTCTTTCTTT,CAWSASGDRASFF,NA,TRBJ1-1,13,TRBV30,TRBD1
TGCAGCGTTGAAGAAGGTTGGCGGCGTGGCTACACCTTC,CSVEEGWRRGYTF,NA,TRBJ1-2,13,TRBV29-1,NA
TGTGCCTTAGCCCGGGACTGGGGCTACAATGAGCAGTTCTTC,CALARDWGYNEQFF,few,TRBJ2-1,14,TRBV30,NA
TGTGCCAGCAGTAGGGGACAGGGGAACACTGAAGCTTTCTTT,CASSRGQGNTEAFF,NA,TRBJ1-1,14,TRBV6-6,TRBD1
TGTGCCAGCAGTGAAGACAGCTCCACTAAACTGTTTTTT,CASSEDSSTKLFF,NA,TRBJ1-4,13,TRBV6-1,NA
TGTGCCAGCAGCGACACCACAGATACGCAGTATTTT,CASSDTTDTQYF,NA,TRBJ2-3,12,TRBV6-2/TRBV6-3,NA
TGTGCCAGCTCACCACGCGAGCTAGAGTACAATGAGCAGTTCTTC,CASSPRELEYNEQFF,NA,TRBJ2-1,15,TRBV18,NA
TGCGCCAGCAGCTTGGGACACGGCGAGCAGTACTTC,CASSLGHGEQYF,once,TRBJ2-7,12,TRBV5-1,NA
TGTGCCAGCTCACCAATCCAGGGGGCTGGCGAGCAGTACTTC,CASSPIQGAGEQYF,NA,TRBJ2-7,14,TRBV18,TRBD1
TGCGCCAGCAGCCAAGATTCGTCCCTAAACACAGATACGCAGTATTTT,CASSQDSSLNTDTQYF,NA,TRBJ2-3,16,TRBV4-1,NA
TGTGCCAGCAGTGGGAGCGGAAACATTCAGTACTTC,CASSGSGNIQYF,NA,TRBJ2-4,12,TRBV2,NA
TGTGCCAGCAGCCTGGGACAGGGGGTTGAAAAACTGTTTTTT,CASSLGQGVEKLFF,NA,TRBJ1-4,14,TRBV7-9,TRBD1
TGCGCCAGCAGCCAAGATGGACTAGCTGGTGAGCAGTTCTTC,CASSQDGLAGEQFF,NA,TRBJ2-1,14,TRBV4-1,TRBD2
TGTGCCAGCAGTTTAAGCAGGGGGCTCACTGAAGCTTTCTTT,CASSLSRGLTEAFF,NA,TRBJ1-1,14,TRBV28,TRBD1
TGTGCCACCAGTGATGGCGGGGGGAGATATACAGACACTGAAGCTTTCTTT,CATSDGGGRYTDTEAFF,NA,TRBJ1-1,17,TRBV24-1,NA
TGTGCCAGCAGGAGGACAGACAATGAGCAGTTCTTC,CASRRTDNEQFF,NA,TRBJ2-1,12,TRBV27,NA
TGTGCCAGTAGTCCCCCGACAGCCGAAGCTTTCTTT,CASSPPTAEAFF,NA,TRBJ1-1,12,TRBV19,NA
TGTGCCAGCAGCCGCTTGGAGGGGGCATTAACTGAAGCTTTCTTT,CASSRLEGALTEAFF,NA,TRBJ1-1,15,TRBV7-8,TRBD1